The clone carrying this TCR beta chain came up a few times. This record belongs to a study of T cells after posttransplantation cyclophosphamide. The V end lost 11 bases, the J end lost 3 bases, and 14 bases lay between the germline ends. The germline V gene has CDR1 SGHVS and CDR2 FQNEAQ. The CDR3 sequence is 13 residues long. Here immunoSEQ multiplex PCR was the method, and the copy in TCRdb shows in-frame clones only, minus some. The sample yields over 20,000 clones, about 86% seen once. Methotrexate plus calcineurin inhibitor accompanied controls' myeloablative marrow transplants; sampling was 1 year later.

The clonotype was recovered from a female patient in her 30s who received an allogeneic stem cell transplant from an unrelated donor, was CMV-positive, and had acute and chronic GVHD. These T cells may partly come from the graft donor. The sample in question was PBMCs, obtained roughly a year after allogeneic stem cell transplant with calcineurin inhibitor and methotrexate. This chain connects TRBV7-8 to TRBJ1-3, with D possibly being TRBD1 (5 bases). As DNA, the CDR3 is TGTGCCGTAAGGGGATCGCATGGAAACACCATATATTTT. This codes for CAVRGSHGNTIYF. The full variable domain, its missing parts supplied by reference TRBV7-8 and TRBJ1-3, is GAGVSQSPRYKVAKRGQDVALRCDPISGHVSLFWYQQALGQGPEFLTYFQNEAQLDKSGLPSDRFFAERPEGSVSTLKIQRTQQEDSAVYLCAVRGSHGNTIYFGEGSWLTVV.